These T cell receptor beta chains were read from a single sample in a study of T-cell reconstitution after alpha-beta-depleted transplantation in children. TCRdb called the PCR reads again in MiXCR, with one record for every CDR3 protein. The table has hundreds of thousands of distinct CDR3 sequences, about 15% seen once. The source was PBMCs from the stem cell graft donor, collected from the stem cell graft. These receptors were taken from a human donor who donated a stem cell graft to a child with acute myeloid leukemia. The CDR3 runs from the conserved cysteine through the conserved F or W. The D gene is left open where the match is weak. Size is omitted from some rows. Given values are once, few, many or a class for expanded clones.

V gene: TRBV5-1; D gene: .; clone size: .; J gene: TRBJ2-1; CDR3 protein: CASSLPRNHNEQFF; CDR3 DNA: TGCGCCAGCAGCTTGCCCAGGAACCACAATGAGCAGTTCTTC
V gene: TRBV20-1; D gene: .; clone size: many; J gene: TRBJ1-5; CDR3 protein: CSAKPDSPNQPQHF; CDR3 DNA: TGCAGTGCCAAACCGGACAGCCCCAATCAGCCCCAGCATTTT
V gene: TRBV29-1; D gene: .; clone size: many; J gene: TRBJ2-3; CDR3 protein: CSAKTNTDTQYF; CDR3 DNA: TGCAGCGCGAAGACCAACACAGATACGCAGTATTTT
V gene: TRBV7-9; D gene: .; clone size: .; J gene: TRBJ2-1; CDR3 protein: CASSYPAGSNEQFF; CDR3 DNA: TGTGCCAGCAGCTACCCCGCGGGTAGCAATGAGCAGTTCTTC
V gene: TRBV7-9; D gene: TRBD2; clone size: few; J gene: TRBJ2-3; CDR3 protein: CASSLTAGKTDTQYF; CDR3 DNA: TGTGCCAGCAGCTTAACAGCGGGGAAGACAGATACGCAGTATTTT
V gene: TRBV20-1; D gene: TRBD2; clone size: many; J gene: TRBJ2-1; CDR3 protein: CSARETPSGGPEEQFF; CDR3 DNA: TGCAGTGCTAGAGAGACTCCTAGCGGGGGGCCTGAAGAGCAGTTCTTC
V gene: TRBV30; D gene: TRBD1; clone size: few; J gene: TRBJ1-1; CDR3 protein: CAWSPTGKTEAFF; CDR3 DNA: TGTGCCTGGAGTCCGACAGGGAAAACTGAAGCTTTCTTT
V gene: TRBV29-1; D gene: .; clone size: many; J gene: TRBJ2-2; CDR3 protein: CSVHSTGNTGELFF; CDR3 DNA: TGCAGCGTGCACAGTACAGGGAACACCGGGGAGCTGTTTTTT
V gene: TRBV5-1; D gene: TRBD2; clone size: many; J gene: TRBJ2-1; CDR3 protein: CASSLSGGSSYNEQFF; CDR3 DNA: TGCGCCAGCAGCTTGAGCGGGGGAAGCTCCTACAATGAGCAGTTCTTC
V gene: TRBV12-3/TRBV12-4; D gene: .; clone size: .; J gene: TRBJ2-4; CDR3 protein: CASSSLFGIAKNIQYF; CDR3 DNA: TGTGCCAGCAGTTCCTTATTCGGGATAGCCAAAAACATTCAGTACTTC
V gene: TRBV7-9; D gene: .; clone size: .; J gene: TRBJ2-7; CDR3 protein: CASSRMGGGYEQYF; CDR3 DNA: TGTGCCAGCAGCCGCATGGGGGGCGGATACGAGCAGTACTTC
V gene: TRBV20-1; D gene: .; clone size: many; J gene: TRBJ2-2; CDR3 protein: CSAKSASITGELFF; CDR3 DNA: TGCAGTGCGAAGAGCGCCTCGATCACCGGGGAGCTGTTTTTT
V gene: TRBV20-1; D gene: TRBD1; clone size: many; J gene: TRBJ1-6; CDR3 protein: CSARDRENSYNSPLHF; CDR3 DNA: TGCAGTGCCCGAGACAGGGAAAACTCCTATAATTCACCCCTCCACTTT
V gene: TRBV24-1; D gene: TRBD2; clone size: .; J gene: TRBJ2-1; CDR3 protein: CATSDPGLARGGDEQFF; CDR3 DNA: TGTGCCACCAGTGACCCTGGACTGGCGCGGGGGGGTGATGAGCAGTTCTTC
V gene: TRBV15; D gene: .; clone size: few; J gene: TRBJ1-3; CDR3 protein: CATSPGSSGNTIYF; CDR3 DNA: TGTGCCACCAGCCCAGGCTCCTCTGGAAACACCATATATTTT
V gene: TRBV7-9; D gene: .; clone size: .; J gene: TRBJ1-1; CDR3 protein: CASSVGQSEAFF; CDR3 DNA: TGTGCCAGCAGCGTCGGACAAAGCGAAGCTTTCTTT
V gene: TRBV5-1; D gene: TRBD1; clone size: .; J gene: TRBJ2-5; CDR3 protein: CASSPWTGGRETQYF; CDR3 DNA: TGCGCCAGCAGCCCCTGGACAGGGGGCAGGGAGACCCAGTACTTC
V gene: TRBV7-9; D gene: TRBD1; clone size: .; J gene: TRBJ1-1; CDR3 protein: CASSLGAGGRDTEAFF; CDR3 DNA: TGTGCCAGCAGCTTAGGCGCAGGGGGAAGAGACACTGAAGCTTTCTTT
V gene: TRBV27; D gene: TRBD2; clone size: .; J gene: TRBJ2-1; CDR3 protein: CASSRAGTSGYEQFF; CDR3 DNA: TGTGCCAGCAGTCGAGCCGGGACTAGCGGGTATGAGCAGTTCTTC
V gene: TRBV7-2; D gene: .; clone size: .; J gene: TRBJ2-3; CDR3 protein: CASSPSRPDTQYF; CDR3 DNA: TGTGCCAGCAGCCCCTCCCGCCCAGATACGCAGTATTTT